The rows below give T cell receptor beta chains drawn from one sample of a study of CD8+CD57+ T cells in acquired aplastic anemia. Each CDR3 protein is one row after TCRdb ran MiXCR on the reads. The table has approximately 180,000 distinct CDR3 sequences, less than 60% seen once. Material: sorted CD4+, CD8+, or CD8+CD57+ T cells (not recorded which) from PBMCs. The source is a human donor with aplastic anemia. CDR3s include the opening cysteine and the closing phenylalanine or tryptophan. The D gene is left open where the match is weak. The listing skips clone size in some rows; elsewhere it reads once, few, many or a size class.

V gene,D gene,clone size,J gene,CDR3 DNA,CDR3 protein
TRBV20-1,.,medium-sized,TRBJ1-5,TGCAGTGCTAGAGATGGGCCTCAGCCCCAGCATTTT,CSARDGPQPQHF
TRBV7-8,.,few,TRBJ2-3,TGTGCCAGCAGCTTACTCACAGATACGCAGTATTTT,CASSLLTDTQYF
TRBV25-1,.,.,TRBJ1-2,TGTGCCAGCAGTCCCACAGGTTTCTATGGCTACACCTTC,CASSPTGFYGYTF
TRBV2,TRBD2,few,TRBJ2-1,TGTGCCAGCAAAACTAGCGGAGCTCACAATGAGCAGTTCTTC,CASKTSGAHNEQFF
TRBV12-3/TRBV12-4,.,many,TRBJ1-5,TGTGCCAGCAGTTTAGCGCGGGGTAGCAATCAGCCCCAGCATTTT,CASSLARGSNQPQHF
TRBV11-1,TRBD1,few,TRBJ2-3,TGTGCCAGCAGCTCCTGGACAGGGGGGAGCACAGATACGCAGTATTTT,CASSSWTGGSTDTQYF
TRBV9,TRBD2,many,TRBJ2-3,TGTGCCAGCAGCGTAGAGAACGGGAGGGCCAAAGATACGCAGTATTTT,CASSVENGRAKDTQYF
TRBV29-1,TRBD2,many,TRBJ2-2,TGCAGCGTTGTTGACGGGGGGTTGCGCACCGGGGAGCTGTTTTTT,CSVVDGGLRTGELFF
TRBV24-1,.,.,TRBJ1-1,TGTGCCACCAGTGATTTAAGATATGGGACTGAAGCTTTCTTT,CATSDLRYGTEAFF
TRBV6-2/TRBV6-3,TRBD2,.,TRBJ2-7,TGTGCCAGCGGTTACTCGGGTCGGCTAGCGGGAAGACGGCAGTACTTC,CASGYSGRLAGRRQYF
TRBV6-8,.,.,TRBJ2-7,TGTGCCAGCAGTGATGATGGCGAGCAGTACTTC,CASSDDGEQYF
TRBV6-1,TRBD1,few,TRBJ2-7,TGTGCCAGTAGACCAGGGGGCTCCTACGAGCAGTACTTC,CASRPGGSYEQYF
TRBV9,.,many,TRBJ1-1,TGTGCCAGCAGCGTAAGCGTGAACACTGAAGCTTTCTTT,CASSVSVNTEAFF
TRBV2,TRBD1,.,TRBJ1-5,TGTGCCAGCAGTACACAGGGGAGCGATCAGCCCCAGCATTTT,CASSTQGSDQPQHF
TRBV25-1,.,.,TRBJ1-1,TGTGCCAGCAGTCTCATGGGCCGGGACACTGAAGCTTTCTTT,CASSLMGRDTEAFF
TRBV7-6,.,.,TRBJ2-2,TGTGCCAGCAGCTTAGGGATGTCGGGCACCGGGGAGCTGTTTTTT,CASSLGMSGTGELFF
TRBV24-1,TRBD2,.,TRBJ2-3,TGTGCCACCAGTGCTAAGGGCCCTAGCGGGGGGAGCTCAGATACGCAGTATTTT,CATSAKGPSGGSSDTQYF
TRBV7-8,.,many,TRBJ2-2,TGTGCCAGCAGCTTCTCTGGCGGAGGTAACGGGGAGCTGTTTTTT,CASSFSGGGNGELFF
TRBV15,.,few,TRBJ1-3,TGTGCCACCAGCAAAGTAGGTCGTGGAAACACCATATATTTT,CATSKVGRGNTIYF
TRBV29-1,.,.,TRBJ2-7,TGCAGCGTCAGGACTTCCTACGAGCAGTACTTC,CSVRTSYEQYF
TRBV5-1,.,many,TRBJ2-6,TGCGCCAGCAGCTTCCCAGTCTCTGGGGCCAACGTCCTGACTTTC,CASSFPVSGANVLTF
TRBV5-1,TRBD1,many,TRBJ1-6,TGCGCCAGCAGCAGAGAGGGGGCTAAGAATTCACCCCTCCACTTT,CASSREGAKNSPLHF
TRBV19,TRBD1,many,TRBJ1-3,TGTGCCAGTAGTGGACAGGGAATAGTGTCCGGAAACACCATATATTTT,CASSGQGIVSGNTIYF
TRBV3-1,TRBD1,.,TRBJ1-2,TGTGCCAGCAGCCCATACAGGGGAAACTATGGCTACACCTTC,CASSPYRGNYGYTF
TRBV3-1,.,many,TRBJ2-7,TGTGCCAGCAGCCAAGCAGTTTCCTACGAGCAGTACTTC,CASSQAVSYEQYF
TRBV15,.,few,TRBJ2-1,TGTGCCACCAGCAGGGGGTACAATGAGCAGTTCTTC,CATSRGYNEQFF
TRBV12-3/TRBV12-4,.,many,TRBJ1-1,TGTGCCAGCAGGCCCAGTTGGCAGAACACTGAAGCTTTCTTT,CASRPSWQNTEAFF
TRBV5-1,TRBD2,.,TRBJ2-1,TGCGCCAGCAGCCCACTAGCGGGGGGGCCCCCCTACAATGAGCAGTTCTTC,CASSPLAGGPPYNEQFF
TRBV19,TRBD2,few,TRBJ2-3,TGTGCCAGTAGTCTAGCGGGGGTGACAGATACGCAGTATTTT,CASSLAGVTDTQYF
TRBV20-1,.,once,TRBJ2-1,TGCAGTGCTAGATTTAGGGACAATGAGCAGTTCTTC,CSARFRDNEQFF
TRBV24-1,TRBD2,once,TRBJ2-1,TGTGCCACCAGTGAACCGCGGGAGAGTGACAATGAGCAGTTCTTC,CATSEPRESDNEQFF
TRBV2,.,few,TRBJ1-2,TGTGCCAGCGCAGGGTCCCCTAACTATGGCTACACCTTC,CASAGSPNYGYTF
TRBV29-1,TRBD2,.,TRBJ2-2,TGCAGCGTTGAATGGCGGGGGGGGAACACCGGGGAGCTGTTTTTT,CSVEWRGGNTGELFF
TRBV7-9,.,once,TRBJ2-7,TGTGCCAGCAGCCTGGACAGCCCCTACGAGCAGTACTTC,CASSLDSPYEQYF
TRBV9,TRBD1,many,TRBJ1-2,TGTGCCAGCAGCGGGGGGACAGGGGGCGCGGATGGCTACACCTTC,CASSGGTGGADGYTF
TRBV7-8,TRBD2,.,TRBJ2-7,TGTGCCAGCAGCTTAGTAGCGGGAGATAACTACGAGCAGTACTTC,CASSLVAGDNYEQYF
TRBV2,.,.,TRBJ1-5,TGTGCCAGCAGGTTGACAGGACCTAGCAATCAGCCCCAGCATTTT,CASRLTGPSNQPQHF
TRBV7-2,.,.,TRBJ2-3,TGTGCCAGCAGCCTACAGGGCGTCGCAGATACGCAGTATTTT,CASSLQGVADTQYF
TRBV19,.,many,TRBJ1-6,TGTGCCAGTAGTATTGGAGTTGAGAATTCACCCCTCCACTTT,CASSIGVENSPLHF
TRBV2,.,.,TRBJ1-5,TGTACCAGCAGTCCGGACGCCTACAATCAGCCCCAGCGTTTT,CTSSPDAYNQPQRF
TRBV29-1,.,.,TRBJ2-5,TGCAGCGTCGACTCTAATCTCGAGTACCAAGAGACCCAGTACTTC,CSVDSNLEYQETQYF
TRBV7-9,.,.,TRBJ1-1,TGTGCCAGCAGCTCCAGAGACAGCATGAACACTGAAGCTTTCTTT,CASSSRDSMNTEAFF
TRBV9,.,.,TRBJ2-3,TGTGCCAGCAGCGTTCAGGCTGTGAGCACAGATACGCAGTATTTT,CASSVQAVSTDTQYF
TRBV30,TRBD2,many,TRBJ2-7,TGTGCCTGGGGTGACGGGGGGGTACGCTCCTACGAGCAGTACTTC,CAWGDGGVRSYEQYF
TRBV10-3,TRBD2,once,TRBJ2-1,TGTGCCATCAGCGCCACTAGCGGGAGGATGAATGAGCAGTTCTTC,CAISATSGRMNEQFF
TRBV5-8,TRBD1,many,TRBJ2-5,TGTGCCAGCAGCCAGGGACAGGGACAAGAGACCCAGTACTTC,CASSQGQGQETQYF
TRBV29-1,.,.,TRBJ1-2,TGCAGCGTTGATCGTAGCTACTACTATGGCTACACCTTC,CSVDRSYYYGYTF
TRBV27,.,few,TRBJ2-2,TGTGCCAGCAGTTTATCGGACACCGGGGAGCTGTTTTTT,CASSLSDTGELFF
TRBV20-1,.,.,TRBJ2-1,TGCAGTGCTACCCGACAGGTGGGCTACAATGAGCAGTTCTTC,CSATRQVGYNEQFF
TRBV7-9,TRBD1,.,TRBJ2-7,TGTGCCAGCAGCCCCCGGACAGGGTTAGGCTACGAGCAGTACTTC,CASSPRTGLGYEQYF
TRBV20-1,TRBD1,many,TRBJ1-5,TGCAGTGCAACCGGGACAGGCCCTAATCAGCCCCAGCATTTT,CSATGTGPNQPQHF
TRBV9,.,.,TRBJ1-3,TGTGCCAGCAGCGCGAGTGGGCTGTGGAACACCATATATTTT,CASSASGLWNTIYF
TRBV12-3/TRBV12-4,.,.,TRBJ2-6,TGTGCCAGCAGTGCCTGGATTGCTGGGGCCAACGTCCTGACTTTC,CASSAWIAGANVLTF
TRBV25-1,TRBD1,.,TRBJ2-7,TGTGCCAGCAGTGATATGGACAGGGGATCCTACGAGCAGTACTTC,CASSDMDRGSYEQYF
TRBV2,.,.,TRBJ1-1,TGTGCCAGCAGTGAGTTTCGACGTGTAGGAGTCAACACTGAAGCTTTCTTT,CASSEFRRVGVNTEAFF
TRBV6-1,.,.,TRBJ2-7,TGTGCCAGCAGTGAGGCAACAGGGATGGGTGAGCAGTACTTC,CASSEATGMGEQYF
TRBV2,TRBD1,.,TRBJ1-5,TGTGCCAGCACCCCGGGACAGTATAGCGATCAGCCCCAGCATTTT,CASTPGQYSDQPQHF
TRBV20-1,.,many,TRBJ1-2,TGCAGTGCTAGAGACCGACAGACCTACTATGGCTACACCTTC,CSARDRQTYYGYTF